This T cell receptor beta chain was obtained from a study of cytomegalovirus exposure and HLA in healthy donors. Background on the study: The roughly 110 validation repertoires were produced on the same platform as the 550 to 750 repertoires of the first cohort. This was reported in a later analysis. Study results and limitations: The classifier was said to identify cytomegalovirus status with high specificity and sensitivity. In the 120 validation repertoires, a later analysis found that first-cohort TCR clusters tended to co-occur.

Sequenced by immunoSEQ multiplex PCR; TCRdb stores in-frame clones only, minus some. Here the sample spans roughly 120,000 clones, about nine tenths being singletons. It was the approximately 130-subject validation cohort, separate from the approximately 700-subject first cohort, to which the donors belonged. This clone appeared once. Antigen unknown. The sequence derives from a woman aged 18-29 years in good health and CMV-seronegative. Sequencing input: PBMCs.

The CDR3 is CASSLNSGQGLNGYTF. The DNA for the CDR3 is TGTGCCAGCAGCTTAAATTCGGGACAGGGATTGAATGGCTACACCTTC. This chain uses TRBV7-3 with TRBJ1-2, with 9 positions matching TRBD1. Per germline, CDR1 SGHTA and CDR2 FQGTGA. This CDR3 comprises 16 residues. The junction had 9 bases not matched to a gene; V was cut back by 1 base and J by 6 bases.